This T cell receptor (beta chain) stems from a study of cytomegalovirus exposure and HLA in healthy donors. Assay used: immunoSEQ multiplex PCR; TCRdb lists only in-frame clones, some missing. The top ten hold approximately 2.3% of the sample, which has approximately 170,000 clones, around 85% seen once. Study findings and constraints: Under in vitro conditions, three CMV-associated chains were confirmed as specific for CMV antigens. The study flagged approximately 180 TCR beta chains as cytomegalovirus-associated. Usually a TCR sequence was rare, but some public TCRs were found in many donors.

As concerns this clone: No antigen is known for it.

The CDR3 contains 12 residues. Looked up from germline, CDR1 is MNHEY and CDR2 is SVGAGI. Trimming removed 7 bases at V and 8 bases at J, with 9 bases between. Source material: PBMCs. The source is a man aged 25-40 years in good health and CMV-seropositive. The chain recombines TRBV6-5 with TRBJ1-6; D remains unclear. This CDR3 reads CASTTPDSPLHF. CDR3 DNA: TGTGCCAGCACCACTCCTGATTCACCCCTCCACTTT.